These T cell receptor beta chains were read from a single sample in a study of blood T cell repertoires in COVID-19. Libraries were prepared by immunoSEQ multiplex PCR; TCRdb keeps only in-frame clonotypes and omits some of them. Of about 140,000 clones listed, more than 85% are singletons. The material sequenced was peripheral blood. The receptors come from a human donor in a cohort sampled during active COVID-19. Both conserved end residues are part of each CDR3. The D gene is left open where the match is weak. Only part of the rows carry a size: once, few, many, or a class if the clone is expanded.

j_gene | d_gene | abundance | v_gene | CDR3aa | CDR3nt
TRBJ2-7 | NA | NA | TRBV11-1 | CASSLGAGIEQYF | TGTGCCAGCAGCTTAGGTGCAGGGATCGAGCAGTACTTC
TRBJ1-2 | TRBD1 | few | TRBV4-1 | CASSQVRGPGGYTF | TGCGCCAGCAGCCAAGTAAGGGGGCCCGGTGGCTACACCTTC
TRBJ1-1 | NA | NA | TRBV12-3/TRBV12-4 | CASSFIKPTEAFF | TGTGCCAGCAGTTTTATCAAGCCAACTGAAGCTTTCTTT
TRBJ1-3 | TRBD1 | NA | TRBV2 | CASNRQGFSGNTIYF | TGTGCCAGCAATCGACAGGGCTTCTCTGGAAACACCATATATTTT
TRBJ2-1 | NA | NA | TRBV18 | CASSPPSVAEQFF | TGTGCCAGCTCACCCCCCTCAGTTGCTGAGCAGTTCTTC
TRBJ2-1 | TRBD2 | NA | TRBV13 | CASSRGPGGNEQFF | TGTGCCAGCAGCCGAGGGCCGGGGGGCAATGAGCAGTTCTTC
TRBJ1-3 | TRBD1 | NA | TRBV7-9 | CASSSRGQGKGNTIYF | TGTGCCAGCAGCTCCCGTGGACAGGGGAAGGGAAACACCATATATTTT
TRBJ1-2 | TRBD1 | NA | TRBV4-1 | CASSSYPGQGHPNYGYTF | TGCGCCAGCAGCTCCTACCCGGGACAGGGGCACCCCAACTATGGCTACACCTTC
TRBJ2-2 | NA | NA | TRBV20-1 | CSASVTGELFF | TGCAGTGCTAGTGTAACCGGGGAGCTGTTTTTT
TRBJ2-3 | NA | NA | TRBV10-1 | CASSGGRDTQYF | TGCGCCAGCTCCGGCGGTCGGGATACGCAGTATTTT
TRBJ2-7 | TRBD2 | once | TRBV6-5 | CASSLGAGGVYEQYF | TGTGCCAGCTCCTTGGGAGCGGGAGGAGTCTACGAGCAGTACTTC
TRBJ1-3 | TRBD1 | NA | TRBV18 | CASSPQGQGSLRSGNTIYF | TGTGCCAGCTCACCACAGGGACAGGGGTCCCTACGCTCTGGAAACACCATATATTTT
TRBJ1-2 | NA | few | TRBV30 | CASQEDYGYTF | TGTGCCTCCCAGGAGGACTATGGCTACACCTTC
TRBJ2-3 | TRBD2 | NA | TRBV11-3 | CASSLVGSGGAGDTQYF | TGTGCCAGCAGCTTAGTCGGTAGCGGGGGGGCCGGAGATACGCAGTATTTT
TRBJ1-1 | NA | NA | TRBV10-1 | CASRPDQSRGEAFF | TGCGCCAGCAGACCAGATCAATCCCGGGGTGAAGCTTTCTTT
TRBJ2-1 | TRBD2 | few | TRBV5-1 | CASSLLTSGDYNEQFF | TGCGCCAGCAGCTTGCTGACTAGCGGGGACTACAATGAGCAGTTCTTC
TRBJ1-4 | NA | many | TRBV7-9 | CASSPGSGQTNEKLFF | TGTGCCAGCAGCCCTGGCTCAGGACAAACTAATGAAAAACTGTTTTTT
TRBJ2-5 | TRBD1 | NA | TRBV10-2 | CASRDRLGETQYF | TGCGCCAGCAGGGACAGGTTGGGAGAGACCCAGTACTTC
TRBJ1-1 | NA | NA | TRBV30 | CAWREDRLITEAFF | TGTGCCTGGAGAGAAGACAGGCTGATCACTGAAGCTTTCTTT
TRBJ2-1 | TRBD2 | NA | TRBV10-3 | CAINAGLVLRKFF | TGTGCCATCAACGCTGGACTAGTTCTCCGCAAGTTCTTC
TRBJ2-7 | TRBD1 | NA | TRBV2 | CASIRDRELYEQYF | TGTGCCAGCATCCGGGACAGGGAGCTCTACGAGCAGTACTTC
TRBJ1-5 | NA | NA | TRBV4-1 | CASSQGWGENQPQHF | TGCGCCAGCAGCCAAGGGTGGGGAGAGAATCAGCCCCAGCATTTT
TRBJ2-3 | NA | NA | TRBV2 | CATNYLSRTDTQYF | TGTGCCACCAACTACTTATCTCGCACAGATACGCAGTATTTT
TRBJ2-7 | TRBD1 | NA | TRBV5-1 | CASRFGTGQAEQYF | TGCGCCAGCAGGTTCGGGACAGGGCAGGCGGAGCAGTACTTC
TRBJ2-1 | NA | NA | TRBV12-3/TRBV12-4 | CASKLAQGNEQFF | TGTGCCAGCAAGTTGGCGCAGGGAAATGAGCAGTTCTTC
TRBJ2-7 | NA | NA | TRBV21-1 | CASSAQGQGSSYEQYF | TGTGCCAGCAGCGCCCAGGGACAGGGGAGCTCCTACGAGCAGTACTTC
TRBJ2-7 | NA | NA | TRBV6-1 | CASSDPGLTYEQYF | TGTGCCAGCAGTGATCCGGGACTTACCTACGAGCAGTACTTC
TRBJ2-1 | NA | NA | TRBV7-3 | CASSTRPGNNEQFF | TGTGCCAGCAGCACCCGTCCGGGGAACAATGAGCAGTTCTTC
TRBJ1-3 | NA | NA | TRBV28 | CASSQGAIAPSSGNTIYF | TGTGCCAGCAGCCAAGGGGCCATTGCCCCTTCCTCTGGAAACACCATATATTTT
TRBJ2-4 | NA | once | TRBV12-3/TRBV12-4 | CASSSTNIQYF | TGTGCCAGCAGTTCTACGAACATTCAGTACTTC
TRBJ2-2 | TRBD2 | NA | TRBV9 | CASSLSGDGGGELFF | TGTGCCAGCAGCCTGAGCGGGGACGGTGGCGGGGAGCTGTTTTTT
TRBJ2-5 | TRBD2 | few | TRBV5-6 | CASTLSGGRETQYF | TGTGCCAGCACCCTTAGCGGGGGTCGAGAGACCCAGTACTTC
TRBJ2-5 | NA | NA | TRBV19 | CASRQAGETQYF | TGTGCCAGTAGACAGGCCGGGGAGACCCAGTACTTC
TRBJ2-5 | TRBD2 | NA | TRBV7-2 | CASSLGGLAGGPETQYF | TGTGCCAGCAGCTTAGGCGGACTAGCGGGAGGACCAGAGACCCAGTACTTC
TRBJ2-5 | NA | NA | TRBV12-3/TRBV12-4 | CASRSIETQYF | TGTGCCAGCAGGAGCATAGAGACCCAGTACTTC
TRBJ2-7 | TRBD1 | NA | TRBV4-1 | CASSHLPGQGWDEQYF | TGCGCCAGCAGCCATCTCCCGGGACAGGGATGGGACGAGCAGTACTTC
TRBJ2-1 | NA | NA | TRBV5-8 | CASSSGTIGTDEQFF | TGTGCCAGCAGCTCTGGGACAATAGGGACCGATGAGCAGTTCTTC
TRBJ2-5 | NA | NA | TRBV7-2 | CASSLARETQYF | TGTGCCAGCAGCTTAGCGAGAGAGACCCAGTACTTC
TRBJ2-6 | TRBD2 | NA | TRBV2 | CASSEWGGSGANVLTF | TGTGCCAGCAGTGAATGGGGGGGCTCTGGGGCCAACGTCCTGACTTTC
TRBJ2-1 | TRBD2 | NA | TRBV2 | CASSPGRGGLNEQFF | TGTGCCAGCAGCCCGGGCCGGGGGGGATTAAATGAGCAGTTCTTC
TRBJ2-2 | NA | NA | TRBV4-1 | CASSQVDAGGDTGELFF | TGCGCCAGCAGCCAAGTTGATGCCGGGGGTGACACCGGGGAGCTGTTTTTT
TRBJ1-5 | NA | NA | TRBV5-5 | CASSLFKAGQPQHF | TGTGCCAGCAGCTTGTTCAAGGCGGGTCAGCCCCAGCATTTT
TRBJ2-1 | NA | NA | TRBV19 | CASSTSAGGRHEQFF | TGTGCCAGTAGTACCTCGGCCGGCGGGCGGCATGAGCAGTTCTTC
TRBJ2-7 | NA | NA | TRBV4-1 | CASSQTDVGSYEQYF | TGCGCCAGCAGCCAGACAGACGTGGGGTCTTACGAGCAGTACTTC
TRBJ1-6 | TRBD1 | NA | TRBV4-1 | CASSQGAGGGPLHF | TGCGCCAGCAGCCAAGGGGCAGGGGGCGGACCCCTCCACTTT
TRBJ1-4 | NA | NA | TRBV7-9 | CASSLGIGEGTNEKLFF | TGTGCCAGCAGCTTAGGAATCGGAGAGGGAACTAATGAAAAACTGTTTTTT
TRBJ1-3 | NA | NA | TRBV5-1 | CASSQGDSGNTIYF | TGCGCCAGCAGCCAAGGGGACTCTGGAAACACCATATATTTT
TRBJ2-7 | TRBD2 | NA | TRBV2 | CASSDLAGGPHEQYF | TGTGCCAGCAGCGACCTAGCGGGAGGGCCCCACGAGCAGTACTTC
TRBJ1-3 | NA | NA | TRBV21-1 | CASSGGAGNTIYF | TGTGCCAGCAGCGGGGGGGCTGGAAACACCATATATTTT
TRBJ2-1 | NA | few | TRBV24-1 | CATGKGSLSYNEQFF | TGTGCCACCGGAAAGGGGTCCCTCTCCTACAATGAGCAGTTCTTC
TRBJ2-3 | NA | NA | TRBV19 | CASSTLETDTQYF | TGTGCCAGTAGTACCCTAGAAACAGATACGCAGTATTTT
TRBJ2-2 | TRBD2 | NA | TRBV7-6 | CASSPGLAENTGELFF | TGTGCCAGCAGCCCGGGACTAGCGGAGAATACCGGGGAGCTGTTTTTT
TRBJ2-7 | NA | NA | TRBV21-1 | CASSKAVGAYEQYF | TGTGCCAGCAGCAAAGCGGTTGGGGCGTACGAGCAGTACTTC
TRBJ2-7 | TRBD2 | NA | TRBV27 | CASSYSGAFAYEQYF | TGTGCCAGCAGTTATAGCGGGGCCTTCGCCTACGAGCAGTACTTC
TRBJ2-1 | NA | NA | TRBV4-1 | CASRDFSGEQFF | TGCGCCAGCAGGGACTTCTCTGGTGAGCAGTTCTTC
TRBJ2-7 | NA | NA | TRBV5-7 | CASSLAPGYEQYF | TGTGCCAGCAGCTTGGCCCCAGGCTACGAGCAGTACTTC
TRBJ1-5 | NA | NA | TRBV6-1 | CASSEAGHSNQPQHF | TGTGCCAGCAGTGAAGCCGGTCATAGCAATCAGCCCCAGCATTTT
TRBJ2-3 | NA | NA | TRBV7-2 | CASSWGTSTDTQYF | TGTGCCAGCAGCTGGGGGACTAGCACAGATACGCAGTATTTT
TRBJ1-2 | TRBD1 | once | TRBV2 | CASSEDGDRPSYGYTF | TGTGCCAGCAGTGAAGATGGGGACAGGCCTTCCTATGGCTACACCTTC